These 30 T cell receptor beta chains came from one sample sequenced in a study of T cell changes during pregnancy in multiple sclerosis. Libraries were prepared by immunoSEQ multiplex PCR; TCRdb keeps only in-frame clonotypes and omits some of them. Of about 80,000 clones in the sample, about 92% were seen once. This specimen was peripheral blood, taken after pregnancy. These receptors originate from a female donor in good health, enrolled as a control in a pregnancy study.

The V call is TRBV6-5, the J call TRBJ1-1; D is uncertain. The length of the CDR3 is 15 residues. In germline, CDR1 is MNHEY, CDR2 SVGAGI. The germline V and J ends were trimmed by 6 bases and 1 base, with 15 bases remaining between them. The CDR3 DNA follows: TGTGCCAGCAGGCGTAACCAGGTCGCGAACACTGAAGCTTTCTTT. Amino acid sequence: CASRRNQVANTEAFF.

The chain carries TRBV18 and TRBJ1-3, with D possibly TRBD1 on 5 matching bases. CDR3 length: 17 residues. The germline V and J ends were trimmed by 2 bases and 0 bases, with 14 bases remaining between them. Germline V gene data show CDR1 as KGHSH and CDR2 as LQKENI. DNA for the CDR3: TGTGCCAGCTCACCATGGGGGACTCCTGCCTCTGGAAACACCATATATTTT. This codes for CASSPWGTPASGNTIYF.

This sequence joins TRBV27 and TRBJ2-3, with 12 bases aligning to TRBD2. Per the germline V gene, CDR1 is MNHEY and CDR2 is SMNVEV (reference sequence). V was clipped by 2 bases and J by 4 bases; unmatched bases: 10. This CDR3 has 18 amino acids. The CDR3 here is CASSLASGRAEFADTQYF. CDR3 in DNA: TGTGCCAGCAGTTTAGCTAGCGGGAGGGCCGAGTTCGCAGATACGCAGTATTTT.

The chain carries TRBV2 and TRBJ2-3; 7 bases map to TRBD2. The J segment lost 1 base and the V segment lost 11 bases, leaving 9 bases of the junction unmatched. In germline, CDR1 is SNHLY, CDR2 FYNNEI. The CDR3 covers 14 residues. CDR3 nucleotides: TGTGCCGGCCTCGTCCGGGGGGGCACAGATACGCAGTATTTT. Translating it yields CAGLVRGGTDTQYF.

The chain recombines TRBV5-1 with TRBJ2-1, with a weak D call TRBD2 (7 bases). The V gene's germline CDR1 is SGHRS and CDR2 YFSETQ. The V end was cut by 4 bases, the J end by 4 bases, with 15 bases between. The CDR3 extends over 15 amino acids. The CDR3 region is CASSPYRGAYNEQFF. CDR3 in DNA: TGCGCCAGCAGCCCCTACCGGGGGGCTTACAATGAGCAGTTCTTC.

The V and J genes are TRBV2 and TRBJ2-5; TRBD2 matches 14 bases. Losses at the gene ends were 6 bases for V and 4 bases for J; bases not matched to a gene: 4. Germline lookup yields CDR1 SNHLY and CDR2 FYNNEI. This CDR3 spans 15 amino acids. This CDR3 is CASRDGTSGGETQYF. The DNA for the CDR3 is TGTGCCAGCAGGGATGGGACTAGCGGGGGAGAGACCCAGTACTTC.

The chain employs TRBV6-4 and TRBJ1-1; maybe TRBD1 (6 bases). Germline CDR1 is MRHNA and CDR2 is SNTAGT. The CDR3 is 14 amino acids. V lost 4 bases to trimming and J lost 0 bases, with 9 bases between them. The CDR3 DNA sequence: TGTGCCAGCAGTGCACAGGGCATGAACACTGAAGCTTTCTTT. Translating gives CASSAQGMNTEAFF.

The J gene is TRBJ2-7, the V gene TRBV18; a possible D gene is TRBD1 (6 bases). Germline V gives CDR1 KGHSH, CDR2 LQKENI. V lost 1 base and J lost 3, with 10 bases in between. The CDR3 covers 14 residues. CDR3 sequence: CASSPQGQLYEQYF. The CDR3 region has the DNA TGTGCCAGCTCACCACAAGGACAGCTCTACGAGCAGTACTTC.

The rearrangement links TRBV23-1 to TRBJ2-1; the match to TRBD2 covers 8 bases. TRBV23-1 is an ORF, and what it does is uncertain. Germline trimming cut 2 bases from V and 9 bases from J; bases unmatched to any gene: 6. This CDR3 contains 14 residues. CDR3 nucleotides: TGCGCCAGCAGTCAAGGACTAGCAGTGAGTGAGCAGTTCTTC. Amino acids: CASSQGLAVSEQFF.

The chain is built from TRBV5-1 and TRBJ1-1; D is uncertain. CDR3 length equals 14 residues. V was cut by 1 base and J by 4 bases, with 11 bases left in between. From germline, CDR1 is SGHRS and CDR2 YFSETQ. This chain's CDR3 is CASSLMSLGTEAFF. CDR3 coding DNA: TGCGCCAGCAGCTTGATGTCCCTCGGCACTGAAGCTTTCTTT.

This chain links TRBV30 with TRBJ1-3; D unclear. The V end lost 4 bases, the J end lost 2 bases, and 12 bases lay between the germline ends. This CDR3 contains 14 residues. In germline, CDR1 is GTSNPN, CDR2 SVGIG (reference sequence). The CDR3 is CAWILGATGNTIYF. The DNA for the CDR3 is TGTGCCTGGATCCTAGGCGCCACTGGAAACACCATATATTTT. Together with reference TRBV30 and TRBJ1-3, the CDR3 gives the full variable domain: SQTIHQWPATLVQPVGSPLSLECTVEGTSNPNLYWYRQAAGRGLQLLFYSVGIGQISSEVPQNLSASRPQDRQFILSSKKLLLSDSGFYLCAWILGATGNTIYFGEGSWLTVV.

This sequence joins TRBV19 and TRBJ2-5; 9 bases align to TRBD2. There are 16 residues in the CDR3. CDR1 is LNHDA and CDR2 is SQIVND in the germline V gene (reference sequence). V gave up 3 bases and J gave up 5 bases; unmatched junction bases: 10. The CDR3, as DNA: TGTGCCAGTAGTATTAAGGGACTAGCAGCGGTGGAGACCCAGTACTTC. Translation: CASSIKGLAAVETQYF.

The chain uses TRBV30 and TRBJ2-1; weak D call: TRBD1 (7 bases). The CDR3 runs 18 residues. Trimming shortened V by 1 base and J by 0 bases, and 19 bases separated the two germline ends. Per the germline V gene, CDR1 is GTSNPN and CDR2 is SVGIG (reference sequence). This CDR3 is CAWSGAGGRQLSYNEQFF. As DNA, the CDR3 is TGTGCCTGGAGTGGGGCAGGGGGGAGGCAACTCTCCTACAATGAGCAGTTCTTC.

The rearrangement joins TRBV5-8 to TRBJ2-7, with 8 bases aligning to TRBD2. Trimming took 4 bases from V and 0 from J; bases not matched to a gene: 9. The CDR3 length is 16 residues. Per the germline V gene, CDR1 is SGHTS and CDR2 is YDEGEE. This CDR3 is CASSPVAGSRSYEQYF. The CDR3 DNA follows: TGTGCCAGCAGCCCAGTAGCGGGATCCCGCTCCTACGAGCAGTACTTC.

The V call is TRBV6-1, the J call TRBJ2-7; 9 positions agree with TRBD2. CDR1 MNHNS and CDR2 SASEGT come from the germline V gene. This CDR3 contains 18 residues. Trimming removed 1 base from V and 1 base from J; junction bases left unmatched: 11. CDR3 in DNA: TGTGCCAGCAGTGAAGTTGGGACTAGCCTCCGTTCGTCCTACGAGCAGTACTTC. It is translated as CASSEVGTSLRSSYEQYF.

This clone is a singleton in its sample. The chain has TRBV29-1 and TRBJ1-1; D unresolved. The CDR3 is 13 amino acids. V lost 2 bases and J lost 1, with 8 bases in between. Germline V gene data show CDR1 as SQVTM and CDR2 as ANQGSEA. CDR3 nucleotides: TGCAGCGTTGAAAAACAGCAGAACACTGAAGCTTTCTTT. Translated: CSVEKQQNTEAFF. The complete variable domain, with remaining parts taken from reference TRBV29-1 and TRBJ1-1, reads SAVISQKPSRDICQRGTSLTIQCQVDSQVTMMFWYRQQPGQSLTLIATANQGSEATYESGFVIDKFPISRPNLTFSTLTVSNMSPEDSSIYLCSVEKQQNTEAFFGQGTRLTVV.

The V and J genes are TRBV7-2 and TRBJ1-5, with D perhaps matching TRBD1 (5 bases). This CDR3 is 14 amino acids long. V was clipped by 5 bases and J by 9 bases, with 17 bases between them. CDR1 is SGHTA and CDR2 is FQGNSA in the germline V gene. Here the CDR3 DNA reads TGTGCCAGCAGCCTAGGGGAAATAAGGGGGCCCCAGCATTTT. Encoded protein: CASSLGEIRGPQHF.

The V call is TRBV19, the J call TRBJ2-3; no definite D call. Trimming pared 7 bases from V and 4 bases from J, leaving 12 bases between. The CDR3 loop spans 13 amino acids. The germline gives CDR1 LNHDA, CDR2 SQIVND (reference sequence). The CDR3 loop is CASMSRSSDTQYF. The CDR3 region has the DNA TGTGCCAGTATGTCCCGGAGTTCAGATACGCAGTATTTT.

This chain links TRBV18 with TRBJ2-7, with 7 bases lining up with TRBD2. Trimming took 2 bases from V and 5 from J; bases not matched to a gene: 9. Germline CDR1 KGHSH, CDR2 LQKENI. The CDR3 is 15 residues long. The CDR3 coding sequence is TGTGCCAGCTCACCATTCGGCGGGGGAACCAACGAGCAGTACTTC. Protein: CASSPFGGGTNEQYF.

The chain joins TRBV10-3 to TRBJ2-1, with TRBD1 matching over 8 bases. Germline loops: CDR1 ENHRY, CDR2 SYGVKD. Trimming removed 8 bases from V and 6 bases from J; junction bases left unmatched: 3. The CDR3 covers 12 residues. The CDR3 reads CAIGTGGNEQFF. The CDR3 DNA sequence: TGTGCCATCGGGACAGGAGGCAATGAGCAGTTCTTC.

The chain is built from TRBV7-9 and TRBJ1-2; 9 bases agree with TRBD1. The CDR3 consists of 15 residues. Germline CDR1 reads SEHNR; CDR2 reads FQNEAQ (reference sequence). With 5 bases clipped from V and 8 bases from J, the junction kept 12 bases outside the gene matches. The CDR3 DNA follows: TGTGCCAGCAGCCCACGGACAGGGGCCGTGGGGGGCTACACCTTC. As protein: CASSPRTGAVGGYTF.

The chain uses TRBV29-1 and TRBJ2-3; 7 bases line up with TRBD2. This CDR3 comprises 14 residues. J was trimmed by 2 bases and V by 5 bases; bases with no gene match: 7. CDR1 SQVTM and CDR2 ANQGSEA come from the germline V gene. This chain's CDR3 is CSVKPGTTTDTQYF. The CDR3 nucleotides read TGCAGCGTTAAACCGGGGACTACCACAGATACGCAGTATTTT.

There are a few counts of this clone. J is TRBJ1-1 and V is TRBV30; D might be TRBD1 (6 bases). This CDR3 is 14 amino acids long. Deletions cut 1 base from V and 1 base from J, with 10 bases between. Germline CDR1 and CDR2: GTSNPN and SVGIG (reference sequence). The CDR3 DNA reads as TGTGCCTGGAGTGCCCCGACAGGGAACACTGAAGCTTTCTTT. This translates into CAWSAPTGNTEAFF.

The genes are TRBV6-5 and TRBJ1-5; D is possibly TRBD1 (6 bases). The V end was cut by 6 bases, the J end by 3 bases, with 12 bases between. The germline V gene encodes CDR1 MNHEY and CDR2 SVGAGI. There are 14 residues in the CDR3. Written as DNA, the CDR3 is TGTGCCAGCAGGTCCGGGACATTCAATCAGCCCCAGCATTTT. It codes for CASRSGTFNQPQHF.

The chain links TRBV6-1 to TRBJ2-5; a possible D gene is TRBD2 (5 bases). The DNA end is a closer match to TRBJ2-7, so the J assignment may be wrong. The CDR3 has 15 residues. CDR1 is MNHNS, CDR2 SASEGT, per germline. The chain's CDR3 is CASSEEDSSSYEQYF. The CDR3 nucleotides are TGTGCCAGCAGTGAAGAGGACTCTTCCTCCTACGAGCAGTACTTC.

The chain employs TRBV29-1 and TRBJ2-7; 9 bases agree with TRBD2. V shed 6 bases, J shed 3 bases, and the junction held 9 bases outside the gene matches. The CDR3 is 14 residues long. Germline CDR1 reads SQVTM; CDR2 reads ANQGSEA. The CDR3 is CSVAVAGVNYEQYF. DNA for the CDR3: TGCAGCGTCGCCGTAGCGGGGGTTAACTACGAGCAGTACTTC.

Comment on this clone: At the DNA level, this CDR3 is encoded by other sequences in the same sample as well. The gene calls are TRBV27 and TRBJ2-5; a weak D match, TRBD1 (5 bases). Per the germline V gene, CDR1 is MNHEY and CDR2 is SMNVEV (reference sequence). The CDR3 contains 13 residues. The V gene lost 5 bases and the J gene lost 1 base, with 8 bases spanning the gap. CDR3 loop: CASSLGAQETQYF. Written as DNA, the CDR3 is TGTGCCAGCAGTCTAGGGGCCCAAGAGACCCAGTACTTC.

The gene calls are TRBV5-5 and TRBJ1-3; 8 bases align to TRBD1. This CDR3 region has 14 residues. J lost 3 bases, V lost 3 bases, and 2 bases had no gene match. Germline V gene data show CDR1 as SGHKS and CDR2 as YYEKEE (reference sequence). The DNA for the CDR3 is TGTGCCAGCAGCTGGGGGACAGGTGGAAACACCATATATTTT. Translation: CASSWGTGGNTIYF.

This chain connects TRBV5-1 to TRBJ2-1; 8 bases are shared with TRBD1. V was pared by 2 bases and J by 6 bases, with 4 bases of the junction left unmatched. CDR3 length: 14 residues. Germline lookup yields CDR1 SGHRS and CDR2 YFSETQ. The CDR3 DNA follows: TGCGCCAGCAGCTTCGATGACAGGGGCAATGAGCAGTTCTTC. Protein: CASSFDDRGNEQFF.

The gene calls are TRBV6-1 and TRBJ1-2; TRBD1 aligns across 8 bases. CDR3 length: 13 amino acids. CDR1 is MNHNS and CDR2 is SASEGT in the germline V gene. V trimming: 10 bases; J trimming: 8 bases; junction bases outside the gene matches: 12. CDR3 nucleotides: TGTGCCACCGGGACAGGACTTACCGAGGGCTACACCTTC. Protein sequence: CATGTGLTEGYTF.